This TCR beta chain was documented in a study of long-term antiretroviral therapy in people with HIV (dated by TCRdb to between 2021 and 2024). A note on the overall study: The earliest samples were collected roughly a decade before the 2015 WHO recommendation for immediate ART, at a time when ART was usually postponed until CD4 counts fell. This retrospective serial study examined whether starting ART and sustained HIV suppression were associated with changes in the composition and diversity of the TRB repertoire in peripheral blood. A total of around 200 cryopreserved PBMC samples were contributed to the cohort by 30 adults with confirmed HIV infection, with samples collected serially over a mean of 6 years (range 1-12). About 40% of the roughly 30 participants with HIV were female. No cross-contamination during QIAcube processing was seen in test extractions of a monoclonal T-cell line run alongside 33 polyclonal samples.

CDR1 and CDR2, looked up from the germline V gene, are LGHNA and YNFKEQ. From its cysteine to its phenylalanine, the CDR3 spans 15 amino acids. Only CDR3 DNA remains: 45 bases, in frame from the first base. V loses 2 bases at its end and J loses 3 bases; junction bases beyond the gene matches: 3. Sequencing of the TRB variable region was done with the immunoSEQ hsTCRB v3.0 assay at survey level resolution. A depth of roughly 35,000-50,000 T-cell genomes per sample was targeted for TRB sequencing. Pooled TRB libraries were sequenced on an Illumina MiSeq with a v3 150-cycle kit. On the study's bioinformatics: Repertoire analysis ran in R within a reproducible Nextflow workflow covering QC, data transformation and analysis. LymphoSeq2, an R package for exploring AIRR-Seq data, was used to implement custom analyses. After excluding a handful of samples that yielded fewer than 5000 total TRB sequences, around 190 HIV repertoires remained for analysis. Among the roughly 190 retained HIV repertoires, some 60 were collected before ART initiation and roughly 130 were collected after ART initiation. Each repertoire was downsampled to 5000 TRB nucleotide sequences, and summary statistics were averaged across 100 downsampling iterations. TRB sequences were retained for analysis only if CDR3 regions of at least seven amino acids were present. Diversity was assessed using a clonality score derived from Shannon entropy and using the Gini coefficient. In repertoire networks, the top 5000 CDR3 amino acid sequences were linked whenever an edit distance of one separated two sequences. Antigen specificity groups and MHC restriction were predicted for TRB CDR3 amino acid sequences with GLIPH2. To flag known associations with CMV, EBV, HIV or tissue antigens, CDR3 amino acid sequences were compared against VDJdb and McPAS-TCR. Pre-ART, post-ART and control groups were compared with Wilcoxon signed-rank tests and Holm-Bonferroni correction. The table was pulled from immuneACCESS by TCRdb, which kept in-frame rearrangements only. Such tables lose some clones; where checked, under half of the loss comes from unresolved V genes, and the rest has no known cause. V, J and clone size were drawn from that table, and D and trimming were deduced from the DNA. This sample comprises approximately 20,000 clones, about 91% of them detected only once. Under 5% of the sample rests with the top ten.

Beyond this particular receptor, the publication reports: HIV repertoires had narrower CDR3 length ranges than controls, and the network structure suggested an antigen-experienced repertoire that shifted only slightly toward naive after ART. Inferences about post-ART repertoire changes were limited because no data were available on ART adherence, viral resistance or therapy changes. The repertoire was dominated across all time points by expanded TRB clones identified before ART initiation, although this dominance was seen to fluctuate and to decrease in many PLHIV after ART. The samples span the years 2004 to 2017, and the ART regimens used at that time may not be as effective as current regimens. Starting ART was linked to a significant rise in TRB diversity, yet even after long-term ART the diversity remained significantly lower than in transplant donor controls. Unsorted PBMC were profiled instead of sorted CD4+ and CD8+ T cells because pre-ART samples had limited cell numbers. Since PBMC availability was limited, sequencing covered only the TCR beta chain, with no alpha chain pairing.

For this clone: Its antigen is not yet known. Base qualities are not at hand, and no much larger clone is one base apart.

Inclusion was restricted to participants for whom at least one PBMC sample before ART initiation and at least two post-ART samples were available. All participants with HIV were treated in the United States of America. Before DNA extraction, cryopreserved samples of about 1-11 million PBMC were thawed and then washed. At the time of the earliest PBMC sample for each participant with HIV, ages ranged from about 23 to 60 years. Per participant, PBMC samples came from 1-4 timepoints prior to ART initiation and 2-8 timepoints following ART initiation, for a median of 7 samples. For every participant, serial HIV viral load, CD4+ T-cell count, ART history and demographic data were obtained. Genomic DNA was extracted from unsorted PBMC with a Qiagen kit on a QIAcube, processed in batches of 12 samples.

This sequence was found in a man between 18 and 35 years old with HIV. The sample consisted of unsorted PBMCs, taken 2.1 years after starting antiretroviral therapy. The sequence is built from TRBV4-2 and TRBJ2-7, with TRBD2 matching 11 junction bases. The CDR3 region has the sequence CASSQLAGGLYEQYF. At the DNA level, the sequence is TGTGCCAGCAGCCAACTAGCGGGAGGACTCTACGAGCAGTACTTC.